What follows are 29 T cell receptor beta chains derived from one specimen sequenced in a study of shared clonotypes between healthy human individuals. TCRdb keeps only in-frame clones here, not all; method: immunoSEQ multiplex PCR. The profile shows 550,000 to 600,000 clones, around three quarters of them singletons. Sequencing was performed on PBMCs. These receptors all come from a woman in her thirties or forties in good health. Some clones in this sample may be carry-over from other donors' samples.

The chain has TRBV18 and TRBJ2-1; 10 nucleotides line up with TRBD2. The CDR3 loop spans 15 amino acids. V lost 1 base, J lost 7 bases, and 4 bases stayed unmatched. Germline lookup yields CDR1 KGHSH and CDR2 LQKENI. Here the CDR3 reads CASSPRLTSGNEQFF. For the CDR3, the DNA is TGTGCCAGCTCACCACGCTTGACTAGCGGGAATGAGCAGTTCTTC.

The rearrangement links TRBV25-1 to TRBJ2-7; no definite D call. This CDR3 has 15 amino acids. Germline lookup yields CDR1 MGHDK and CDR2 SYGVNS. Trimming cost V 1 base and J 4 bases, with 14 bases left between them. The DNA of the CDR3 is TGTGCCAGCAGTGAATTGTCACCCACCGGTTACGAGCAGTACTTC. Its protein is CASSELSPTGYEQYF.

The rearrangement uses TRBV27 and TRBJ1-2; D may be TRBD1 (6 bases). Trimming shortened V by 6 bases and J by 4 bases, and 15 bases separated the two germline ends. In germline, CDR1 is MNHEY, CDR2 SMNVEV (reference sequence). There are 14 residues in the CDR3. The CDR3 coding sequence is TGTGCCAGCAGCTTTTCAGGGGCGATCTATGGCTACACCTTC. Its translation: CASSFSGAIYGYTF.

To note about this clone: Other DNA variants within this sample encode the same CDR3. The rearrangement links TRBV7-9 to TRBJ1-4, with D unclear. Germline V gene sequence: CDR1 SEHNR, CDR2 FQNEAQ (reference sequence). V was trimmed by 5 bases and J by 5 bases, leaving 12 bases between them. The CDR3 totals 14 residues. CDR3 amino acids: CASSPSGGNEKLFF. DNA of the CDR3: TGTGCCAGCAGCCCCTCAGGCGGGAATGAAAAACTGTTTTTT.

V usage is TRBV2 and J usage is TRBJ2-7, with D perhaps matching TRBD2 (6 bases). Germline lookup yields CDR1 SNHLY and CDR2 FYNNEI. V was cut by 7 bases and J by 2 bases, with 18 bases left in between. This CDR3 spans 15 amino acids. CDR3 DNA sequence: TGTGCCAGCAAATCTTTTGGCGGGACCACCTACGAGCAGTACTTC. Amino acid sequence: CASKSFGGTTYEQYF. Filled out from reference TRBV2 and TRBJ2-7, the complete variable domain reads EPEVTQTPSHQVTQMGQEVILRCVPISNHLYFYWYRQILGQKVEFLVSFYNNEISEKSEIFDDQFSVERPDGSNFTLKIRSTKLEDSAMYFCASKSFGGTTYEQYFGPGTRLTVT.

The gene calls are TRBV7-9 and TRBJ2-3, with 10 bases lining up with TRBD2. V lost 1 base to trimming and J lost 4 bases; unmatched junction nucleotides: 8. The germline V gene has CDR1 SEHNR and CDR2 FQNEAQ (reference sequence). This CDR3 is 17 amino acids long. The CDR3 coding sequence is TGTGCCAGCAGCTTAGATGTCCTAGCGGGAGAGGCAGATACGCAGTATTTT. Translating gives CASSLDVLAGEADTQYF.

The chain recombines TRBV11-2 with TRBJ2-1; 9 bases match TRBD2. V dropped 1 base and J dropped 9; count of bases not matched to a gene: 7. This CDR3 is built from 15 residues. CDR1 is SGHAT and CDR2 is FQNNGV in the germline V gene. In nucleotides, the CDR3 is TGTGCCAGCAGCTTAGGGGGCGGGAGGGTTAGTGAGCAGTTCTTC. Amino acids: CASSLGGGRVSEQFF.

The gene calls are TRBV7-3 and TRBJ2-2, with TRBD1 identical over 7 bases. The CDR3 sequence is 15 residues long. V trimming: 2 bases; J trimming: 4 bases; junction bases outside the gene matches: 4. Germline values: CDR1 SGHTA, CDR2 FQGTGA. The CDR3 DNA reads TGTGCCAGCAGCTTAGGGGCAGGGGGCACCGGGGAGCTGTTTTTT. This translates into CASSLGAGGTGELFF.

The CDR3 sequence: CASSHTGSTGELFF. CDR3 coding DNA: TGCGCCAGCAGTCATACAGGGTCCACCGGGGAGCTGTTTTTT. This rearrangement joins TRBV5-1 to TRBJ2-2; D perhaps matches TRBD1 (6 bases). The CDR3 runs to 14 residues. CDR1 is SGHRS, CDR2 YFSETQ, per germline. Trimming removed 5 bases from V and 4 bases from J, with 12 bases in between.

The chain employs TRBV28 and TRBJ1-2; 7 nucleotides line up with TRBD1. This CDR3 contains 14 residues. J gave up 4 bases and V 4 bases, and 6 bases lay outside the gene matches. Germline-derived CDR1 and CDR2 are MDHEN and SYDVKM. The CDR3 protein is CASSSQGGVYGYTF. The CDR3 DNA reads TGTGCCAGCAGTTCTCAGGGGGGCGTCTATGGCTACACCTTC.

This chain connects TRBV10-3 to TRBJ2-3; D unclear. In germline, CDR1 is ENHRY, CDR2 SYGVKD. CDR3 size: 13 residues. Between the trimmed V and J ends, which lost 2 bases and 1 base, there was a span of 4 bases. Written as DNA, the CDR3 is TGTGCCATCAGTGAGGCGGGCACAGATACGCAGTATTTT. The encoded protein is CAISEAGTDTQYF.

V usage is TRBV9 and J usage is TRBJ2-1, with 13 bases that match TRBD2. The V gene end was trimmed by 4 bases and the J gene end by 5 bases; junction bases not matched to a gene: 3. Germline CDR1 SGDLS, CDR2 YYNGEE. The CDR3 has 15 residues. CDR3 sequence reads: CASSKGLAGNNEQFF. As DNA, the CDR3 is TGTGCCAGCAGCAAGGGACTAGCGGGGAACAATGAGCAGTTCTTC.

This chain connects TRBV13 to TRBJ2-1, with D perhaps matching TRBD2 (5 bases). CDR3 length equals 13 residues. Trimming removed 5 bases from V and 7 bases from J, with 12 bases in between. The germline CDR1 and CDR2 sequences are PRHDT and FYEKMQ (reference sequence). CDR3 amino acids: CASSPPDSNEQFF. The CDR3 DNA follows: TGTGCCAGCAGCCCGCCGGACTCGAATGAGCAGTTCTTC.

V and J are TRBV18 and TRBJ2-5; D remains ambiguous. Deletions cut 3 bases from V and 3 bases from J, with 11 bases between. The CDR3 spans 14 residues. The germline gives CDR1 KGHSH, CDR2 LQKENI. CDR3 nucleotide sequence: TGTGCCAGCTCACCGTCTGGTAGAGAAGAGACCCAGTACTTC. It yields the protein CASSPSGREETQYF.

This chain uses TRBV7-2 with TRBJ2-7; D unresolved. The CDR3 has 13 residues. Germline-derived CDR1 and CDR2 are SGHTA and FQGNSA. Trimming stripped 5 bases from V and 1 base from J, with 9 bases between. Here the CDR3 reads CASSPLGSYEQYF. As DNA, the CDR3 is TGTGCCAGCAGCCCCCTCGGGTCCTACGAGCAGTACTTC.

V gene TRBV19 combines with J gene TRBJ1-1; possible D gene TRBD1, 5 bases. V lost 10 bases and J lost 0, with 15 bases in between. Germline V gives CDR1 LNHDA, CDR2 SQIVND (reference sequence). The CDR3 has 14 amino acids. The CDR3 region has the DNA TGTGCCACCAACCTAGGGGATATGAACACTGAAGCTTTCTTT. Amino acids: CATNLGDMNTEAFF. The whole variable domain, filled in from reference TRBV19 and TRBJ1-1, reads DGGITQSPKYLFRKEGQNVTLSCEQNLNHDAMYWYRQDPGQGLRLIYYSQIVNDFQKGDIAEGYSVSREKKESFPLTVTSAQKNPTAFYLCATNLGDMNTEAFFGQGTRLTVV.

The chain carries TRBV10-3 and TRBJ1-1, with 8 bases identical to TRBD1. V was pared by 6 bases and J by 3 bases, with 9 bases of the junction left unmatched. The CDR3 sequence is 15 residues long. Germline V gene lookup returns CDR1 ENHRY and CDR2 SYGVKD. CDR3 DNA: TGTGCCATCAGGGACCGGACAGGGTCGGACACTGAAGCTTTCTTT. Protein: CAIRDRTGSDTEAFF.

The gene calls are TRBV10-1 and TRBJ1-1, with D unresolved. Looked up from germline, CDR1 is WNHNN and CDR2 is SYGVQD (reference sequence). Trimming removed 7 bases at V and 1 base at J, with 10 bases between. CDR3 length: 13 amino acids. The CDR3 sequence is CASTPDGNTEAFF. CDR3 DNA sequence: TGCGCCAGCACCCCAGACGGGAACACTGAAGCTTTCTTT.

The rearrangement uses TRBV6-4 and TRBJ2-2; 13 bases fit TRBD2. Germline CDR1 MRHNA, CDR2 SNTAGT. The CDR3 spans 17 residues. Germline trimming cut 0 bases from V and 6 bases from J; bases unmatched to any gene: 4. DNA of the CDR3: TGTGCCAGCAGTGACTCCGGACTAGCGGGAGTCCCCGGGGAGCTGTTTTTT. Encoded protein: CASSDSGLAGVPGELFF.

The CDR3 region has the DNA TGTGCCAGCAGCCGCGCAGGGGGTAAAGCTTTCTTT. Its protein product is CASSRAGGKAFF. The chain links TRBV11-2 to TRBJ1-1; 7 positions agree with TRBD1. The germline gives CDR1 SGHAT, CDR2 FQNNGV. The V gene end was trimmed by 5 bases and the J gene end by 9 bases; junction bases not matched to a gene: 6. CDR3 length: 12 amino acids.

Comments on this clone: This may be a read error: a much more frequent sequence differs by one nucleotide. This specimen includes other DNA sequences encoding the same CDR3. The V gene is TRBV19, the J gene TRBJ2-5; a weak D match, TRBD1 (5 bases). The length of the CDR3 is 15 residues. CDR1 and CDR2 (germline): LNHDA, SQIVND (reference sequence). CDR3 loop: CASSIRPRVGETQYF. Here the CDR3 DNA reads TGTGCCAGTAGTATAAGACCCAGGGTAGGAGAGACTCAGTACTTC. Full variable domain (remainder filled in from reference TRBV19 and TRBJ2-5): DGGITQSPKYLFRKEGQNVTLSCEQNLNHDAMYWYRQDPGQGLRLIYYSQIVNDFQKGDIAEGYSVSREKKESFPLTVTSAQKNPTAFYLCASSIRPRVGETQYFGPGTRLLVL.

The CDR3, as DNA: TGTGCCAGCAGCCGACTCGTGGGGGGAAACACCGGGGAGCTGTTTTTT. It translates to CASSRLVGGNTGELFF. V gene TRBV5-4 combines with J gene TRBJ2-2; possibly TRBD2 for D (6 bases). The germline V gene encodes CDR1 SGHNT and CDR2 YYREEE (reference sequence). This CDR3 is built from 16 residues. Trimming removed 4 bases at V and 2 bases at J, with 15 bases between.

The V and J genes are TRBV19 and TRBJ2-3; D is undetermined. Germline loops: CDR1 LNHDA, CDR2 SQIVND (reference sequence). V was trimmed by 3 bases and J by 2 bases, leaving 12 bases between them. CDR3 length: 15 amino acids. The CDR3: CASSISKGFTDTQYF. The CDR3 DNA reads TGTGCCAGTAGTATTTCCAAGGGTTTCACAGATACGCAGTATTTT. Supplemented by reference TRBV19 and TRBJ2-3, the full variable domain reads DGGITQSPKYLFRKEGQNVTLSCEQNLNHDAMYWYRQDPGQGLRLIYYSQIVNDFQKGDIAEGYSVSREKKESFPLTVTSAQKNPTAFYLCASSISKGFTDTQYFGPGTRLTVL.

This clone was recorded only once. The CDR3 DNA follows: TGTGCCAGCAGTTTTCGAACTAGCAGTTACGGTGAGCAGTTCTTC. Its protein product is CASSFRTSSYGEQFF. The chain joins TRBV28 to TRBJ2-1; tentative D call: TRBD2 (6 bases). This CDR3 has 15 amino acids. The V end lost 3 bases, the J end lost 9 bases, and 18 bases lay between the germline ends. The germline V gene encodes CDR1 MDHEN and CDR2 SYDVKM. The full variable domain, its missing parts supplied by reference TRBV28 and TRBJ2-1, is DVKVTQSSRYLVKRTGEKVFLECVQDMDHENMFWYRQDPGLGLRLIYFSYDVKMKEKGDIPEGYSVSREKKERFSLILESASTNQTSMYLCASSFRTSSYGEQFFGPGTRLTVL.

The chain carries TRBV10-2 and TRBJ1-5; TRBD1 might be the D (5 bases). Germline values: CDR1 WSHSY, CDR2 SAAADI. The CDR3 consists of 13 residues. The V end was cut by 5 bases, the J end by 4 bases, with 9 bases between. The CDR3 DNA reads as TGCGCCAGCAGTCTGGCAGGGAATCAGCCCCAGCATTTT. Residues: CASSLAGNQPQHF.

The CDR3 region has the DNA TGTGCCAGCAGTGATCTAGGTTGGGAGCAGTACTTC. Residues: CASSDLGWEQYF. V usage is TRBV6-1 and J usage is TRBJ2-7; D call uncertain. CDR3 length: 12 residues. Between the trimmed V and J ends, which lost 3 bases and 7 bases, there was a span of 10 bases. The germline V gene has CDR1 MNHNS and CDR2 SASEGT.

CDR3 DNA: TGCAGCGTTGAAGAGGTCGGGTCGTCTAAAGGGGGTCGCTACGAGCAGTACTTC. This codes for CSVEEVGSSKGGRYEQYF. This chain links TRBV29-1 with TRBJ2-7, with D possibly being TRBD1 (6 bases). The germline gives CDR1 SQVTM, CDR2 ANQGSEA. The ends were cut back, 0 bases at V and 3 bases at J, with 24 bases in the middle. The CDR3 runs to 18 residues.

This chain connects TRBV27 to TRBJ2-7; 7 bases map to TRBD1. CDR1 MNHEY and CDR2 SMNVEV come from the germline V gene (reference sequence). CDR3 length equals 16 residues. V lost 2 bases, J lost 6 bases, and 13 bases stayed unmatched. CDR3 in DNA: TGTGCCAGCAGTTTACGGGACAGCCTGGGGCCCTCCGAGCAGTACTTC. Translating it yields CASSLRDSLGPSEQYF.

The gene calls are TRBV23-1 and TRBJ2-7; D gene unclear. TRBV23-1 is an open reading frame, and its role is uncertain. Trimming stripped 6 bases from V and 4 bases from J, with 10 bases between. The CDR3 is 12 residues long. In DNA, the CDR3 is TGCGCCAGCAGGGGCCACTTTTACGAGCAGTACTTC. Amino acid sequence: CASRGHFYEQYF.